These 9 T cell receptor beta chains were sequenced from one sample in a study of T cells in Graves' hyperthyroidism and ophthalmopathy. RNA transcripts yielded amplified TCR beta CDR3 regions. First-round RT-PCR of the TCR CDR3 relied on the HTBI primer set. Using its own MiXCR run on the multiplex PCR reads, TCRdb lists one record per CDR3 protein. The sample lists about 380,000 distinct CDR3 sequences; roughly 12% were seen once. The source material was blood. These receptors were taken from a man between 25 and 39 years old with Graves' hyperthyroidism that later progressed to Graves' ophthalmopathy.

This clonotype occurred many times. V usage is TRBV28 and J usage is TRBJ2-7, with 8 bases matching TRBD1. Trimming removed 2 bases from V and 2 bases from J; junction bases left unmatched: 5. Germline CDR1 and CDR2: MDHEN and SYDVKM. This CDR3 comprises 15 residues. The CDR3 DNA follows: TGTGCCAGCAGTTTAGCACAGGGGGTAACCTACGAGCAGTACTTC. Translating it yields CASSLAQGVTYEQYF.

In its sample, this clonotype was seen many times. The V and J genes are TRBV27 and TRBJ2-3, with TRBD2 matching over 11 bases. V lost 8 bases, J lost 6 bases, and 10 bases stayed unmatched. This CDR3 region has 15 residues. Per the germline V gene, CDR1 is MNHEY and CDR2 is SMNVEV (reference sequence). CDR3 region: CASARTSGPSDTQYF. CDR3 nucleotide sequence: TGTGCCAGCGCCCGGACTAGCGGGCCGAGCGATACGCAGTATTTT.

This clonotype was recorded many times. The CDR3 sequence: CASSWGLAGETQYF. As DNA, the CDR3 is TGTGCCAGCAGTTGGGGACTAGCGGGAGAGACCCAGTACTTC. V is TRBV2 and J is TRBJ2-5; 12 nucleotides match TRBD2. Germline V lookup: CDR1 SNHLY, CDR2 FYNNEI. The J segment lost 4 bases and the V segment lost 5 bases, leaving 2 bases of the junction unmatched. There are 14 residues in the CDR3.

This clonotype was seen a handful of times. The CDR3 bases are TGTGCCAGCAGTTTCGTGGCTCGGGGTCGGCGGAACAATGAGCAGTTCTTC. Protein product: CASSFVARGRRNNEQFF. The genes are TRBV28 and TRBJ2-1; weak D call: TRBD2 (5 bases). The CDR3 is 17 residues long. The germline V gene has CDR1 MDHEN and CDR2 SYDVKM. The V gene lost 3 bases and the J gene lost 5 bases, with 20 bases spanning the gap.

In its sample, this clonotype was seen many times. The chain combines TRBV6-1 with TRBJ2-7, with 8 bases matching TRBD1. The germline V gene has CDR1 MNHNS and CDR2 SASEGT. The CDR3 spans 15 residues. Trimming cost V 3 bases and J 5 bases; bases outside gene matches: 9. The CDR3 DNA sequence: TGTGCCAGCAGTGACCCGGGACAGGCTTTGGACGAGCAGTACTTC. This codes for CASSDPGQALDEQYF.

This clonotype was detected many times. This chain joins TRBV2 and TRBJ2-7, with 8 bases identical to TRBD2. Germline CDR1 and CDR2: SNHLY and FYNNEI. Trimming removed 7 bases from V and 1 base from J; junction bases left unmatched: 6. CDR3 length: 14 residues. The CDR3 loop reads CASNRERGSYEQYF. The CDR3 DNA reads TGTGCCAGCAACAGGGAGCGGGGGTCCTACGAGCAGTACTTC.

The V gene is TRBV5-1, the J gene TRBJ2-1; 7 positions agree with TRBD1. Germline lookup yields CDR1 SGHRS and CDR2 YFSETQ. The CDR3 length is 14 residues. Trimming took 4 bases from V and 5 from J; bases not matched to a gene: 6. CDR3 loop: CASSTGQPDNEQFF. CDR3 DNA sequence: TGCGCCAGCAGCACGGGACAGCCAGACAATGAGCAGTTCTTC.

Ten or more counts support this clonotype. The CDR3 is CASSQSPVGRNEQFF. Here the CDR3 DNA reads TGTGCCAGCAGCCAGAGCCCTGTCGGGCGCAATGAGCAGTTCTTC. The chain links TRBV27 to TRBJ2-1; no reliable D call. The V and J ends lost 6 bases and 6 bases respectively, with 18 bases between them. CDR1 and CDR2 from the germline V gene are MNHEY and SMNVEV (reference sequence). The CDR3 extends over 15 amino acids.

The chain combines TRBV20-1 with TRBJ2-1; a possible D gene is TRBD2 (5 bases). V was shortened by 1 base and J by 3 bases, with 16 bases between the two germline ends. This CDR3 is built from 16 residues. Germline V gives CDR1 DFQATT, CDR2 SNEGSKA (reference sequence). CDR3 DNA sequence: TGCAGTGCTAGAGGGAAGCCGGGAAGTTTCTACAATGAGCAGTTCTTC. This encodes CSARGKPGSFYNEQFF.